This passage covers 16 T cell receptor beta chains from one sample sequenced in a study of OX40 agonist ivuxolimab in advanced cancers. The protocol was immunoSEQ multiplex PCR, while the TCRdb copy is restricted to in-frame clones and leaves out a portion. The sample has some 100,000 clones; 90% are singletons. The source material was CD4+ or CD8+ T cells sorted from blood, sampled in a trial of the OX40 agonist ivuxolimab. The receptors come from an adult with an advanced solid tumor such as melanoma, head and neck, liver or kidney cancer.

This clone showed up just once. V is TRBV5-4 and J is TRBJ2-3, with D possibly TRBD2 on 5 matching bases. The CDR3 consists of 15 residues. The V end was cut by 0 bases, the J end by 0 bases, with 8 bases between. CDR1 and CDR2 from the germline V gene are SGHNT and YYREEE (reference sequence). The CDR3 coding sequence is TGTGCCAGCAGCTTGGCGGGGTCTAGCACAGATACGCAGTATTTT. Its protein is CASSLAGSSTDTQYF.

This clone was picked up one time. The chain has TRBV7-3 and TRBJ2-2; D is undetermined. This CDR3 is 12 amino acids long. Germline V gene lookup returns CDR1 SGHTA and CDR2 FQGTGA. V lost 0 bases, J lost 6 bases, and 2 bases lay in between. CDR3 residues: CASSLTSGELFF. CDR3 bases: TGTGCCAGCAGCTTAACGTCCGGGGAGCTGTTTTTT.

The chain joins TRBV5-4 to TRBJ2-7; 14 bases align to TRBD2. V gave up 3 bases and J gave up 0 bases; unmatched junction bases: 11. Germline values: CDR1 SGHNT, CDR2 YYREEE (reference sequence). The CDR3 extends over 19 amino acids. The CDR3 DNA is TGTGCCAGCAGCTCGGGACTAGCGGGAGAGGGCCCGGGCTCCTACGAGCAGTACTTC. Residues: CASSSGLAGEGPGSYEQYF.

The rearrangement links TRBV7-3 to TRBJ2-7; D remains ambiguous. V dropped 8 bases and J dropped 3 bases, with 2 bases sitting between them. This CDR3 contains 9 residues. The germline gives CDR1 SGHTA, CDR2 FQGTGA. CDR3 in DNA: TGTGCCAGCTTCTACGAGCAGTACTTC. Amino acids: CASFYEQYF.

The J gene is TRBJ2-2, the V gene TRBV2; tentative D call: TRBD2 (5 bases). Germline assignment: CDR1 SNHLY and CDR2 FYNNEI. The CDR3 is 14 residues long. CDR3 protein: CAGRAASHSGELFF. CDR3 nucleotide sequence: TGTGCAGGAAGGGCTGCTAGCCACTCCGGGGAGCTGTTTTTT.

The chain combines TRBV27 with TRBJ2-1; D is possibly TRBD1 (5 bases). Trimming cost V 5 bases and J 7 bases, with 9 bases left between them. The CDR3 is 12 amino acids. CDR1 is MNHEY and CDR2 is SMNVEV in the germline V gene (reference sequence). The CDR3 is CASSKTGNEQFF. The CDR3 DNA sequence: TGTGCCAGCAGTAAAACAGGAAATGAGCAGTTCTTC.

The chain employs TRBV9 and TRBJ1-1; 9 nucleotides agree with TRBD1. The ends lost 2 bases at V and 0 bases at J; junction bases unmatched: 8. Germline V CDR1 and CDR2: SGDLS, YYNGEE. There are 17 residues in the CDR3. The CDR3 sequence is CASSVPTGGQMNTEAFF. The CDR3 coding sequence is TGTGCCAGCAGCGTGCCGACAGGGGGACAGATGAACACTGAAGCTTTCTTT.

V gene TRBV4-2 combines with J gene TRBJ2-2; no definite D call. The CDR3 loop spans 14 amino acids. Trimming took off 0 bases at V and 6 bases at J, with 8 bases between the two ends. CDR1 and CDR2 (germline): LGHNA, YNFKEQ. The CDR3 DNA reads as TGTGCCAGCAGCCAAGACACCTATGCCGGGGAGCTGTTTTTT. Its protein is CASSQDTYAGELFF.

The chain combines TRBV4-1 with TRBJ1-1, with D possibly matching TRBD1 (6 bases). The CDR3 is made up of 17 amino acids. V was cut by 4 bases and J by 0 bases, with 18 bases left in between. Germline V lookup: CDR1 MGHRA, CDR2 YSYEKL. CDR3 amino acids: CASSPSPTQGMNTEAFF. The CDR3 nucleotides read TGCGCCAGCAGCCCTTCTCCCACACAGGGTATGAACACTGAAGCTTTCTTT.

V and J are TRBV18 and TRBJ1-5, with 10 bases identical to TRBD1. CDR1 is KGHSH and CDR2 is LQKENI in the germline V gene. The trim removed 6 bases at V and 2 bases at J, leaving 1 base unmatched. The CDR3 sequence is 14 residues long. DNA of the CDR3: TGTGCCAGCTCCGGGACAGGGGGCAATCAGCCCCAGCATTTT. This encodes CASSGTGGNQPQHF.

J is TRBJ2-3 and V is TRBV6-6; D is unresolved. Germline CDR1 MNHNY, CDR2 SVGAGI (reference sequence). The CDR3 spans 13 residues. V gave up 7 bases and J gave up 2 bases, with 10 bases separating them. The CDR3 protein is CASTKATTDTQYF. CDR3 nucleotide sequence: TGTGCCAGCACAAAGGCGACCACAGATACGCAGTATTTT.

The chain is built from TRBV25-1 and TRBJ2-1, with 13 bases that match TRBD2. CDR1 MGHDK and CDR2 SYGVNS come from the germline V gene. Trimming cost V 10 bases and J 8 bases; bases outside gene matches: 14. The CDR3 has 16 amino acids. Here the CDR3 reads CATLPGGLAGIYEQFF. The DNA of the CDR3 is TGTGCCACCTTACCAGGGGGACTAGCGGGAATCTATGAGCAGTTCTTC.

The gene calls are TRBV7-8 and TRBJ1-4; D is perhaps TRBD1 (5 bases). V lost 3 bases, J lost 1 base, and 6 bases lay in between. CDR1 and CDR2 from the germline V gene are SGHVS and FQNEAQ. The CDR3 sequence is 14 residues long. CDR3: CASSFGGTNEKLFF. CDR3 coding DNA: TGTGCCAGCAGCTTCGGGGGAACTAATGAAAAACTGTTTTTT.

The chain employs TRBV7-3 and TRBJ2-5; the D gene is possibly TRBD2 (5 bases). The CDR3 has 13 residues. Trimming removed 2 bases from V and 6 bases from J, with 10 bases in between. The V gene's germline CDR1 is SGHTA and CDR2 FQGTGA. DNA for the CDR3: TGTGCCAGCAGCTTAGGGTCCGGGAAGACCCAGTACTTC. Translation: CASSLGSGKTQYF. The full variable domain, in which reference TRBV7-3 and TRBJ2-5 provide the parts outside the CDR3, is GAGVSQTPSNKVTEKGKYVELRCDPISGHTALYWYRQSLGQGPEFLIYFQGTGAADDSGLPNDRFFAVRPEGSVSTLKIQRTERGDSAVYLCASSLGSGKTQYFGPGTRLLVL.

This rearrangement joins TRBV7-2 to TRBJ1-2; 7 positions match TRBD1. The CDR3 is 13 residues long. CDR1 and CDR2 from the germline V gene are SGHTA and FQGNSA. The V and J ends lost 0 bases and 7 bases, in that order; junction bases with no gene match: 2. CDR3 sequence: CASSLAQGGGYTF. CDR3 nucleotide sequence: TGTGCCAGCAGCTTAGCTCAGGGGGGTGGCTACACCTTC.

Here the CDR3 reads CASSRTSGSSEQYF. CDR3 nucleotides: TGTGCCAGTTCAAGGACTAGCGGGAGTTCCGAGCAGTACTTC. The J gene is TRBJ2-7, the V gene TRBV19, with 13 bases fitting TRBD2. CDR3 length: 14 amino acids. V shed 8 bases, J shed 6 bases, and the junction held 7 bases outside the gene matches. Germline V gene data show CDR1 as LNHDA and CDR2 as SQIVND (reference sequence).